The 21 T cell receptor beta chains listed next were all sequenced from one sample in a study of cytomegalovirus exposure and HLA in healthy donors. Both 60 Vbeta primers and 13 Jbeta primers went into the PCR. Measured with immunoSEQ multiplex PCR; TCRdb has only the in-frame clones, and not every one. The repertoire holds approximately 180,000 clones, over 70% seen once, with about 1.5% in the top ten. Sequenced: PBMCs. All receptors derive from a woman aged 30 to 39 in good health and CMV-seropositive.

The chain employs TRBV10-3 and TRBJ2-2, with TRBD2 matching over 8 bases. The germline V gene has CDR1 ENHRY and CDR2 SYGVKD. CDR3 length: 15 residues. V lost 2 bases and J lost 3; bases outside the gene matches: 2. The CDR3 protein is CAISELLADTGELFF. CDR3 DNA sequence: TGTGCCATCAGTGAGCTACTAGCGGACACCGGGGAGCTGTTTTTT.

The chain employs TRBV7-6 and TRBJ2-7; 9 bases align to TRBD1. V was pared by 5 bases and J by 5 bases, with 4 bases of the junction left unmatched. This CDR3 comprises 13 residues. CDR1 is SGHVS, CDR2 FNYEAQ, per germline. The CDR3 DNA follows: TGTGCCAGCAGCCCCGGACAGGGGAACGAGCAGTACTTC. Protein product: CASSPGQGNEQYF. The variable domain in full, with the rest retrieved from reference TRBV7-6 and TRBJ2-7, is GAGVSQSPRYKVTKRGQDVALRCDPISGHVSLYWYRQALGQGPEFLTYFNYEAQQDKSGLPNDRFSAERPEGSISTLTIQRTEQRDSAMYRCASSPGQGNEQYFGPGTRLTVT.

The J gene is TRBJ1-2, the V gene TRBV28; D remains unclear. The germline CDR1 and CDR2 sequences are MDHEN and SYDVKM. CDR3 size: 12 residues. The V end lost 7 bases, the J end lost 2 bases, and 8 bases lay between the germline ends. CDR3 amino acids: CASIRGNYGYTF. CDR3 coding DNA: TGTGCCAGCATCCGGGGAAACTATGGCTACACCTTC.

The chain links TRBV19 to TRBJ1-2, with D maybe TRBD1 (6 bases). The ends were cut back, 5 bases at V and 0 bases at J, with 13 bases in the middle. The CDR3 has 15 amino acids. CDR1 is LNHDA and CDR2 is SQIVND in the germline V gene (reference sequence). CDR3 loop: CASSSREGANYGYTF. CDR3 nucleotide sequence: TGTGCCAGTAGTTCCCGAGAGGGGGCTAACTATGGCTACACCTTC. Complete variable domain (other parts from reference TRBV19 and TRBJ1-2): DGGITQSPKYLFRKEGQNVTLSCEQNLNHDAMYWYRQDPGQGLRLIYYSQIVNDFQKGDIAEGYSVSREKKESFPLTVTSAQKNPTAFYLCASSSREGANYGYTFGSGTRLTVV.

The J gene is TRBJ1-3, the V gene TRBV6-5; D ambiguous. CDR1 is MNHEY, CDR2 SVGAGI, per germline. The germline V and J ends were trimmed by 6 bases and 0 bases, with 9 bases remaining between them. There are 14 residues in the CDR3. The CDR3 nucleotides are TGTGCCAGCAGCCCGGAGTCCTCTGGAAACACCATATATTTT. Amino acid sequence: CASSPESSGNTIYF.

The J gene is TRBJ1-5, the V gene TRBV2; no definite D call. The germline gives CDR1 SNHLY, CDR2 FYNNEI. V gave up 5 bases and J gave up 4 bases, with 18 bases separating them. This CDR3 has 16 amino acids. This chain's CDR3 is CASSYAPGPTNQPQHF. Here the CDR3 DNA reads TGTGCCAGCAGTTACGCCCCAGGCCCTACGAATCAGCCCCAGCATTTT.

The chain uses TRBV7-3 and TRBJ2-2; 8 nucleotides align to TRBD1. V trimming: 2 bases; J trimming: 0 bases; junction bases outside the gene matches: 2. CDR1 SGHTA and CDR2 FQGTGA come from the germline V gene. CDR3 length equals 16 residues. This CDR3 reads CASSLAGQANTGELFF. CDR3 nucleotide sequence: TGTGCCAGCAGCTTAGCGGGACAGGCGAACACCGGGGAGCTGTTTTTT.

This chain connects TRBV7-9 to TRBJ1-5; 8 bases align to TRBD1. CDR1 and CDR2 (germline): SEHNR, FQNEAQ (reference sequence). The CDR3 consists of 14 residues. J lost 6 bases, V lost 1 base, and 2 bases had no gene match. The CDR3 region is CASSLDRGSQPQHF. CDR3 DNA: TGTGCCAGCAGCTTAGACAGGGGGTCTCAGCCCCAGCATTTT.

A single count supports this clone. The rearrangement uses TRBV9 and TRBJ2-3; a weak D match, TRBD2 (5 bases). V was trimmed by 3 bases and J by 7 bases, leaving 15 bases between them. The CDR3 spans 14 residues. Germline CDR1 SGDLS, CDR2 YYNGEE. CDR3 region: CASSEEGEGYTQYF. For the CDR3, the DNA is TGTGCCAGCAGCGAAGAGGGAGAGGGATATACGCAGTATTTT.

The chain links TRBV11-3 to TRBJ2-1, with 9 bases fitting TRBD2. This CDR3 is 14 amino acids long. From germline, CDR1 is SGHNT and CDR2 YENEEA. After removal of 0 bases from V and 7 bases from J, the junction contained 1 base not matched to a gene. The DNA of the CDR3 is TGTGCCAGCAGCTTAGAGGGACTAGCAAATGAGCAGTTCTTC. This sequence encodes CASSLEGLANEQFF.

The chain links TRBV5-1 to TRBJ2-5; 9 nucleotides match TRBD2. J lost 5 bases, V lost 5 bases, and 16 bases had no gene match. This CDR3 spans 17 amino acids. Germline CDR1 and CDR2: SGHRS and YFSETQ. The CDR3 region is CASSPGLAGRAGETQYF. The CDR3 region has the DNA TGCGCCAGCAGTCCGGGGCTAGCGGGACGTGCTGGGGAGACCCAGTACTTC.

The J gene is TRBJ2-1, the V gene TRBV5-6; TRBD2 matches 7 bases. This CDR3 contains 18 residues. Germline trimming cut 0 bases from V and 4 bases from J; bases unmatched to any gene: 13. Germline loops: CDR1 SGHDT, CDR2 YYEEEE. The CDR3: CASSLGGGGRAGYNEQFF. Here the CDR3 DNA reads TGTGCCAGCAGCTTGGGGGGGGGAGGGCGGGCCGGATACAATGAGCAGTTCTTC.

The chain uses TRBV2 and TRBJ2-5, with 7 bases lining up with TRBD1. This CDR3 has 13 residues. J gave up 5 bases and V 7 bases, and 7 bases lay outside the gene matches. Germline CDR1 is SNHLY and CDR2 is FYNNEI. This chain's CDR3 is CASTWQGVETQYF. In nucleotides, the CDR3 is TGTGCCAGCACCTGGCAGGGGGTCGAGACCCAGTACTTC.

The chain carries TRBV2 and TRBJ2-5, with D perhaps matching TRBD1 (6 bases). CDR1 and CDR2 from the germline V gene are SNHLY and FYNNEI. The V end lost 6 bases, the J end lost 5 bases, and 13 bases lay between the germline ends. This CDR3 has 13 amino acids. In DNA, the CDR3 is TGTGCCAGCAGGCCCCAGGGGCAGGAGACCCAGTACTTC. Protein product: CASRPQGQETQYF. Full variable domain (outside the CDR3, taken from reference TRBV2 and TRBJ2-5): EPEVTQTPSHQVTQMGQEVILRCVPISNHLYFYWYRQILGQKVEFLVSFYNNEISEKSEIFDDQFSVERPDGSNFTLKIRSTKLEDSAMYFCASRPQGQETQYFGPGTRLLVL.

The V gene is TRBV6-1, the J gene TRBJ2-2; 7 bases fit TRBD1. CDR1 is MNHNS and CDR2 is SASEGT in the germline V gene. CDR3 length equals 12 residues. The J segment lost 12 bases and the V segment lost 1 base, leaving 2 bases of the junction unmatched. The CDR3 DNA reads TGTGCCAGCAGTGAAGGACAGGGCCAGCTGTTTTTT. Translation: CASSEGQGQLFF.

This CDR3 is CAWSAGTGGETQYF. As DNA, the CDR3 is TGTGCCTGGAGTGCCGGGACAGGAGGAGAGACCCAGTACTTC. The J gene is TRBJ2-5, the V gene TRBV30; TRBD1 aligns across 8 bases. V lost 1 base and J lost 4; bases outside the gene matches: 5. The CDR3 loop spans 14 amino acids. CDR1 and CDR2 from the germline V gene are GTSNPN and SVGIG (reference sequence).

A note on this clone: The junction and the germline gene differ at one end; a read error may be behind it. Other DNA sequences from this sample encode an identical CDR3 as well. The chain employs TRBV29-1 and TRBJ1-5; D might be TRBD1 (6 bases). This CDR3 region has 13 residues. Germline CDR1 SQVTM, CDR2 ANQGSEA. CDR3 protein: CSVRDNRNQPQHF. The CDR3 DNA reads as TGCAGCGTTCGGGACAATCGCAATCAACCCCAGCATTTT.

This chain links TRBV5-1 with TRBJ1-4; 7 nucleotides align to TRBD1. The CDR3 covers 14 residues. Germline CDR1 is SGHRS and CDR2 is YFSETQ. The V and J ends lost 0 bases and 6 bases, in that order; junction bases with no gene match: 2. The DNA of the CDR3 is TGCGCCAGCAGCTTGGGGACAGGCCATGAAAAACTGTTTTTT. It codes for CASSLGTGHEKLFF.

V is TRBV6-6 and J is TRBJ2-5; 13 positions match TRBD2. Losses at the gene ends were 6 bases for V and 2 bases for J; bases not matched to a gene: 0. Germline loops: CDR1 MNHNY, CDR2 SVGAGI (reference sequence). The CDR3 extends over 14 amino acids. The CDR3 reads CASRLAGGQETQYF. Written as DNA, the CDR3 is TGTGCCAGCAGACTAGCGGGAGGGCAAGAGACCCAGTACTTC.

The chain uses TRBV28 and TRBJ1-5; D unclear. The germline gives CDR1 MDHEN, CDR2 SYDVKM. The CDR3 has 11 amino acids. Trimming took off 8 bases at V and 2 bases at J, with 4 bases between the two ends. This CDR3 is CASPGNQPQHF. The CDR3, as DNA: TGTGCCAGCCCCGGCAATCAGCCCCAGCATTTT.

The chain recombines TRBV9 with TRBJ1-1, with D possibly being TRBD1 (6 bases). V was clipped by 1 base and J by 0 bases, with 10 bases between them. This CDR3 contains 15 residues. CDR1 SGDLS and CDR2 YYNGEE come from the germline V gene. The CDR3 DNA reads TGTGCCAGCAGCGTAACAGGGTCCTTGAACACTGAAGCTTTCTTT. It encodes CASSVTGSLNTEAFF.